These T cell receptor beta chains were read from a single sample in a study of Graves' ophthalmopathy and Graves' hyperthyroidism. Using its own MiXCR run on the multiplex PCR reads, TCRdb lists one record per CDR3 protein. In the table there are about 740,000 distinct CDR3 sequences, around 40% of which are singletons. Material for sequencing was peripheral blood. The origin of the receptors is an adult man with Graves' ophthalmopathy. Each CDR3 is given with its conserved first and last residue. The D gene is left open where the match is weak. A row's size may be missing; if present it is once, few, many or a size class.

>15|TRBV4-2|-|-|TRBJ1-6
TGTGCCAGCAGCCCGGCTAGCGGTCGTAATTCACCCCTCCACTTT
CASSPASGRNSPLHF
>13|TRBV3-1|-|few|TRBJ1-1
TGTGCCAGCAGCCTTCACAGTACCCCTGAAGCTTTCTTT
CASSLHSTPEAFF
>14|TRBV2|TRBD1|few|TRBJ1-4
TGTGCCAGCAGCCGGACAGGGGGCTGGGAAAAACTGTTTTTT
CASSRTGGWEKLFF
>15|TRBV25-1|-|-|TRBJ2-5
TGTGCCAGCAGTGAACTTAGGACGACTCAAGAGACCCAGTACTTC
CASSELRTTQETQYF
>13|TRBV2|-|-|TRBJ1-1
TGTGCCAGCAATCCCTTCCACGGGTCTGAAGCTTTCTTT
CASNPFHGSEAFF
>11|TRBV2|-|-|TRBJ2-7
TGTGCCAGCAGCCCCGACGACGAGCAGTACTTC
CASSPDDEQYF
>16|TRBV11-1|-|-|TRBJ2-5
TGTGCCAGCAGCTTGCCTGCTCTAGGCGGGGCGGAGACCCAGTACTTC
CASSLPALGGAETQYF
>13|TRBV10-3|-|-|TRBJ1-5
TGTGCCATCAGTTACTTGGGGGCTCAGCCCCAGCATTTT
CAISYLGAQPQHF
>14|TRBV19|TRBD2|-|TRBJ2-5
TGTGCCAGTAGTATACGAGCGGGACCAGAGACCCAGTACTTC
CASSIRAGPETQYF
>15|TRBV15|-|many|TRBJ2-7
TGTGCCACCAGCAGAGATCTAAACCGAAGAAACGAGCAGTACTTC
CATSRDLNRRNEQYF
>13|TRBV5-4|-|-|TRBJ2-5
TGTGCCAGCAGCTCCGGAGTAGCAGAGACCCAGTACTTC
CASSSGVAETQYF
>15|TRBV6-5|TRBD1|many|TRBJ1-2
TGTGCCAGCAGTACTCGACAGGGAAGAGGCTATGGCTACACCTTC
CASSTRQGRGYGYTF
>16|TRBV7-2|-|-|TRBJ2-6
TGTGCCAGCAGCCCCGGAGGGGACTCTGGGGCCAACGTCCTGACTTTC
CASSPGGDSGANVLTF
>14|TRBV12-3/TRBV12-4|TRBD2|few|TRBJ2-7
TGTGCCAGCAGTTTTACCGGGGACTACTACGAGCAGTACTTC
CASSFTGDYYEQYF
>15|TRBV24-1|TRBD1|-|TRBJ1-5
TGTGCCAGCAAAAGACAGGGGTCGGGCAATCAGCCCCAGCATTTT
CASKRQGSGNQPQHF
>13|TRBV7-9|-|few|TRBJ1-2
TGTGCCAGCAGCCCCGCCCCCGGGCCTGGCTACACCTTC
CASSPAPGPGYTF
>16|TRBV7-9|-|-|TRBJ2-5
TGTGCCAGCAGCTCATACAGGGCTCCCGAAGAAGAGACCCAGTACTTC
CASSSYRAPEEETQYF
>16|TRBV24-1|TRBD2|many|TRBJ2-2
TGTGCCACCAGTGATTTGCGGGCTAGCGGGGTTCGGGAGCTGTTTTTT
CATSDLRASGVRELFF
>16|TRBV7-9|TRBD2|few|TRBJ2-2
TGTGCCAGCAGCTCGACTAGCGGGGTGAACACCGGGGAGCTGTTTTTT
CASSSTSGVNTGELFF
>13|TRBV20-1|TRBD1|-|TRBJ1-5
TGCAGTGCCAAAGGACAGGGGAATTCACCCCAGCATTTT
CSAKGQGNSPQHF
>19|TRBV25-1|TRBD2|-|TRBJ2-2
TGTGCCAGCAGCGTTAACCTAGCGGGGGGGCCTTGGGGCACCGGGGAGCTGTTTTTT
CASSVNLAGGPWGTGELFF
>15|TRBV24-1|TRBD2|few|TRBJ2-3
TGTGCCACCAGTGGTCTTAGCGGGAGAGGCGATACGCAGTATTTT
CATSGLSGRGDTQYF
>16|TRBV10-3|-|-|TRBJ2-7
TGTGCCATCAGTACAGGGACGGGGGAAAGCTCCTACGAGCAGTACTTC
CAISTGTGESSYEQYF
>13|TRBV12-3/TRBV12-4|-|-|TRBJ1-1
TGTGCCAGCAGCCCGGGGTGGAGCACTGAAGCTTTCTTT
CASSPGWSTEAFF
>13|TRBV18|-|-|TRBJ1-2
TGTGCCAGCTCACGCCGACGGGACTATGGCTACACCTTC
CASSRRRDYGYTF
>13|TRBV25-1|-|few|TRBJ2-7
TGTGCCAGCACCACCCCTGCAGCCTACGAGCAGTACTTC
CASTTPAAYEQYF
>13|TRBV20-1|-|-|TRBJ2-5
TGCAGTGCTAGAAATTTGGACAAAGAGACCCAGTACTTC
CSARNLDKETQYF
>13|TRBV7-9|-|few|TRBJ2-5
TGTGCCAGCAGCCCACCCGTCGGGACGACCCAGTACTTC
CASSPPVGTTQYF
>14|TRBV10-3|TRBD1|many|TRBJ1-5
TGTGCCATCAGCCGGACAGGGGGCGATCAGCCCCAGCATTTT
CAISRTGGDQPQHF
>13|TRBV29-1|TRBD1|-|TRBJ1-1
TGCAGTATTAACCCCGGGACAGAAACTGAAGCTTTCTTT
CSINPGTETEAFF
>14|TRBV2|-|many|TRBJ1-1
TGTGCCAGCAGTGCGGTGGGAACGAACACTGAAGCTTTCTTT
CASSAVGTNTEAFF
>16|TRBV20-1|TRBD1|-|TRBJ1-5
TGCAGTGCTAGGTCTGGACAGGACCATAGCAATCAGCCCAAGCATTTT
CSARSGQDHSNQPKHF
>12|TRBV20-1|-|few|TRBJ1-3
TGCAGTGCTAGCTTTACAGGAAACACCATATATTTT
CSASFTGNTIYF
>14|TRBV19|-|many|TRBJ1-2
TGTGCCAGTAGCCGGCTGACAGTCGGAGATGGCTACACCTTC
CASSRLTVGDGYTF
>16|TRBV2|TRBD1|-|TRBJ2-1
TGTGCCAGCAGCCCACTCCCGGGACAGGGCAACGATGAGCAGTTCTTC
CASSPLPGQGNDEQFF
>15|TRBV2|TRBD1|many|TRBJ1-6
TGTGCCAGCTCCGGGACAGGGGGCCGCGATTCACCCCTCCACTTT
CASSGTGGRDSPLHF
>18|TRBV15|-|many|TRBJ1-1
TGTGCCACCAGCAGAGATGGGGGTCCCCTCAGGACAGACACTGAAGCTTTCTTT
CATSRDGGPLRTDTEAFF
>15|TRBV7-8|-|few|TRBJ1-3
TGTGCCAGCAGCTTAACACCAAGCTCTGGAAACACCATATATTTT
CASSLTPSSGNTIYF
>13|TRBV19|-|-|TRBJ1-6
TGTGCCAGTAGTGAGGACACGCAATGGGCCCTCCACTTT
CASSEDTQWALHF
>14|TRBV2|-|-|TRBJ2-5
TGTGCCAGCAGCCAAGATCTAGCTGGGGAGACCCAGTACTTC
CASSQDLAGETQYF
>12|TRBV29-1|-|many|TRBJ2-5
TGCAGCGTCGGGATCTCCCAAGAGACCCAGTACTTC
CSVGISQETQYF
>17|TRBV7-9|TRBD1|-|TRBJ1-2
TGTGCCAGCAGTCACTCCGGGACAGGGGGGAGAAATGATGGCTACACCTTC
CASSHSGTGGRNDGYTF
>14|TRBV25-1|-|-|TRBJ2-2
TGTGCCAGCAGTTTAGAGGACGACACCGGGGAGCTGTTTTTT
CASSLEDDTGELFF
>13|TRBV20-1|-|-|TRBJ2-2
TGCAGTGCTACCGGGAAGAACACCGGGGAGCTGTTTTTT
CSATGKNTGELFF
>17|TRBV20-1|-|-|TRBJ1-5
TGCAGTGCTAGAGATATGGACGAAAACCATAGCAATCAGCCCCAGCATTTT
CSARDMDENHSNQPQHF
>14|TRBV12-3/TRBV12-4|TRBD2|-|TRBJ2-3
TGTGCCAGCAGTAAGCGGGAGATTGGAGATACGCAGTATTTT
CASSKREIGDTQYF
>19|TRBV7-9|-|once|TRBJ1-1
TGTGCCAGCAGCCTACTAAATACGGGGGCGATAAAGAGTAACACTGAAGCTTTCTTT
CASSLLNTGAIKSNTEAFF
>15|TRBV10-3|-|many|TRBJ1-2
TGTGCCATCAGTGAGTCCGACGCTCGGGACGGTGGCTACACCTTC
CAISESDARDGGYTF
>17|TRBV7-8|-|many|TRBJ1-5
TGTGCCAGCAGCTTAGGGCTCTTAGGGATGGGCAATCAGCCCCAGCATTTT
CASSLGLLGMGNQPQHF
>13|TRBV19|-|many|TRBJ1-1
TGTGCCAGTAGCAGCAAACTGAACACTGAAGCTTTCTTT
CASSSKLNTEAFF
>17|TRBV19|-|-|TRBJ2-3
TGTGCCAGTAGTAGCGGCGTAGCGGCTACGAGCACAGATACGCAGTATTTT
CASSSGVAATSTDTQYF